Given below is one T cell receptor (beta chain) in context. For genomic DNA, unsorted samples relied on some 100 million PBMCs. Germline V CDR1 and CDR2: SGHVS, FQNEAQ. Trimming at V came to 3 bases and at J to 4 bases, leaving 13 bases not matched to a gene. CDR3 length equals 20 residues. The data originate from a study of shared clonotypes between healthy human individuals. Study overall: The people who gave samples were a couple of women and a few men aged 18 to 49.

Running of the assay took place at deep level. Genomic DNA (from each subset) was split evenly across several immunoSEQ plates. Method: immunoSEQ multiplex PCR; TCRdb's copy keeps in-frame clones and lacks some. The sample has about 480,000 clones; approximately 85% are singletons. The J gene is TRBJ2-2, the V gene TRBV7-8, with 14 bases matching TRBD2. Source material: PBMCs. The sequence was collected from a woman aged 40 to 50 in good health. Some clones in this sample may be carry-over from other donors' samples. The CDR3 loop is CASSLAGTSGSLSSTGELFF. In DNA, the CDR3 is TGTGCCAGCAGCTTGGCCGGGACTAGCGGGAGTTTGTCGAGCACCGGGGAGCTGTTTTTT. Full variable domain (rest looked up from reference TRBV7-8 and TRBJ2-2): GAGVSQSPRYKVAKRGQDVALRCDPISGHVSLFWYQQALGQGPEFLTYFQNEAQLDKSGLPSDRFFAERPEGSVSTLKIQRTQQEDSAVYLCASSLAGTSGSLSSTGELFFGEGSRLTVL.